This entry lists 32 T cell receptor beta chains sequenced from one sample in a study of T cells of healthy individuals. TCRdb re-called the 5' RACE reads through MiXCR, storing one row per CDR3 protein. The table records 100,000 or so distinct CDR3 sequences, roughly a sixth of them present only once. These receptors were obtained from a human donor in good health.

This clonotype has a count of ten or more. The V and J genes are TRBV5-1 and TRBJ1-5; 8 bases fit TRBD1. The length of the CDR3 is 15 residues. V was clipped by 4 bases and J by 3 bases; unmatched bases: 6. Germline assignment: CDR1 SGHRS and CDR2 YFSETQ. This CDR3 is CASSPGQGDNQPQHF. The CDR3, as DNA: TGCGCCAGCAGCCCAGGACAGGGCGACAATCAGCCCCAGCATTTT.

CDR3 loop: CASRALRGGPDEQFF. DNA of the CDR3: TGTGCCAGCAGAGCCTTACGGGGGGGCCCGGATGAGCAGTTCTTC. This chain links TRBV11-2 with TRBJ2-1, with 8 bases that match TRBD2. Germline CDR1 SGHAT, CDR2 FQNNGV. The CDR3 is 15 amino acids. V lost 6 bases to trimming and J lost 8 bases; unmatched junction nucleotides: 12.

V and J are TRBV7-6 and TRBJ2-3; TRBD2 agrees at 9 bases. CDR3 length: 16 residues. With 6 bases clipped from V and 3 bases from J, the junction kept 10 bases outside the gene matches. Germline CDR1 SGHVS, CDR2 FNYEAQ. CDR3 sequence reads: CASSLETSGRTDTQYF. The CDR3 nucleotides read TGTGCCAGCAGTCTTGAGACTAGCGGCAGAACAGATACGCAGTATTTT.

In its sample, this clonotype was seen a few times. V gene TRBV6-4 combines with J gene TRBJ2-7, with no clear D. V was clipped by 3 bases and J by 0 bases, with 9 bases between them. The CDR3 contains 14 residues. In germline, CDR1 is MRHNA, CDR2 SNTAGT. This CDR3 reads CASSEKAGSYEQYF. CDR3 sequence (DNA): TGTGCCAGCAGTGAAAAGGCAGGCTCCTACGAGCAGTACTTC.

The table lists this clonotype with a few counts. The chain recombines TRBV2 with TRBJ2-2; D unresolved. This CDR3 region has 13 residues. V dropped 6 bases and J dropped 2 bases, with 7 bases sitting between them. Germline-derived CDR1 and CDR2 are SNHLY and FYNNEI. The CDR3 DNA follows: TGTGCCAGCAGCAGGTCTAACACCGGGGAGCTGTTTTTT. It encodes CASSRSNTGELFF.

This clonotype was seen more than once but under ten times. The chain joins TRBV12-3 or TRBV12-4 to TRBJ2-5, with D perhaps matching TRBD1 (7 bases). This CDR3 region has 15 residues. V lost 2 bases, J lost 5 bases, and 15 bases lay in between. CDR3 DNA sequence: TGTGCCAGCAGTTTACGAGGGGGCCGGGGGGAGACCCAGTACTTC. Encoded protein: CASSLRGGRGETQYF.

This chain connects TRBV9 to TRBJ2-1, with 9 bases matching TRBD2. Trimming at V came to 3 bases and at J to 3 bases, leaving 4 bases not matched to a gene. CDR1 is SGDLS, CDR2 YYNGEE, per germline. CDR3 length: 15 amino acids. The CDR3 DNA is TGTGCCAGCAGCGCTAGCGGGACGGACTACAATGAGCAGTTCTTC. This codes for CASSASGTDYNEQFF.

This clonotype was seen a handful of times. The rearrangement joins TRBV20-1 to TRBJ2-2; TRBD1 is a possible D gene (5 bases). The germline V and J ends were trimmed by 4 bases and 4 bases, with 13 bases remaining between them. Per the germline V gene, CDR1 is DFQATT and CDR2 is SNEGSKA (reference sequence). This CDR3 has 14 residues. The CDR3 nucleotides read TGCAGTGCTATAAAAGGGGCCGGCACCGGGGAGCTGTTTTTT. Translating it yields CSAIKGAGTGELFF.

The rearrangement links TRBV16 to TRBJ2-7, with 8 bases lining up with TRBD2. CDR3 length: 17 residues. Trimming removed 0 bases from V and 0 bases from J; junction bases left unmatched: 7. CDR1 KGHSY and CDR2 FQNENV come from the germline V gene. The CDR3 nucleotides read TGTGCCAGCAGCCAATCTTGGAGTAGCGGGAACTCCTACGAGCAGTACTTC. Translating it yields CASSQSWSSGNSYEQYF.

In this sample, this clonotype turned up a few times. The chain is built from TRBV7-2 and TRBJ2-7, with D uncertain. The V end was cut by 2 bases, the J end by 3 bases, with 5 bases between. The CDR3 consists of 12 residues. The germline CDR1 and CDR2 sequences are SGHTA and FQGNSA. This CDR3 reads CASSLKRYEQYF. The CDR3 DNA is TGTGCCAGCAGCTTAAAACGCTACGAGCAGTACTTC.

About this clonotype itself: A much larger clone lies a single base off, so this may be a read error. The chain is built from TRBV11-1 and TRBJ2-1; 13 bases align to TRBD2. The J call is in doubt because the DNA end fits TRBJ2-7 better. The germline V gene encodes CDR1 SGHAT and CDR2 FQDESV (reference sequence). The length of the CDR3 is 16 residues. CDR3 sequence reads: CASSYTSGGASPEQYF. Here the CDR3 DNA reads TGTGCCAGCAGCTATACTAGCGGGGGGGCCAGTCCTGAGCAGTACTTC.

This clonotype came up many times. V and J are TRBV7-9 and TRBJ2-7; 9 nucleotides align to TRBD1. With V trimmed by 5 bases and J by 7 bases, 12 bases remained unmatched. The CDR3 length is 15 residues. The germline CDR1 and CDR2 sequences are SEHNR and FQNEAQ (reference sequence). CDR3 in DNA: TGTGCCAGCAGCCCAAGGGGGACAGGGCTAAGGGAGCAGTACTTC. Residues: CASSPRGTGLREQYF.

This clonotype was recorded many times. V is TRBV29-1 and J is TRBJ1-1; no clear D gene. Germline lookup yields CDR1 SQVTM and CDR2 ANQGSEA. This CDR3 region has 15 residues. V lost 4 bases and J 5 bases, leaving 20 bases between the germline ends. CDR3 in DNA: TGCAGCGTTGGACCACGGCCGATGAGTAGGACTGAAGCTTTCTTT. This sequence encodes CSVGPRPMSRTEAFF.

Many counts were recorded for this clonotype. The chain links TRBV7-2 to TRBJ1-4; tentative D call: TRBD1 (5 bases). There are 16 residues in the CDR3. V shed 5 bases and J shed 4 bases, with 17 bases lying between them. Germline V gene sequence: CDR1 SGHTA, CDR2 FQGNSA. Written as DNA, the CDR3 is TGTGCCAGCAGCGATTCTAAGGGGTCTGGTAATGAAAAACTGTTTTTT. The encoded protein is CASSDSKGSGNEKLFF.

This clonotype has at least ten counts. The chain couples TRBV3-1 to TRBJ2-7, with 7 nucleotides matching TRBD1. J lost 5 bases, V lost 4 bases, and 11 bases had no gene match. The germline gives CDR1 LGHDT, CDR2 YNNKEL (reference sequence). The CDR3 covers 15 residues. CDR3: CASSPQETGSDEQYF. DNA for the CDR3: TGTGCCAGCAGCCCACAAGAGACAGGGTCTGACGAGCAGTACTTC.

The genes are TRBV12-3 or TRBV12-4 and TRBJ1-2; D is perhaps TRBD1 (5 bases). V was pared by 7 bases and J by 2 bases, with 11 bases between. The CDR3 has 13 amino acids. As DNA, the CDR3 is TGTGCCAGCACCAAGACAGAAAACTATGGCTACACCTTC. The encoded protein is CASTKTENYGYTF.

The CDR3 spells CASSPIEGQADNEQFF. Written as DNA, the CDR3 is TGTGCCAGCTCACCGATAGAGGGTCAGGCAGACAATGAGCAGTTCTTC. The chain links TRBV18 to TRBJ2-1; a weak D match, TRBD2 (5 bases). V lost 3 bases, J lost 5 bases, and 17 bases lay in between. CDR1 is KGHSH, CDR2 LQKENI, per germline. The CDR3 contains 16 residues.

This clonotype was counted between two and nine times. This chain links TRBV27 with TRBJ1-2; a possible D gene is TRBD1 (6 bases). CDR1 is MNHEY, CDR2 SMNVEV, per germline (reference sequence). V was clipped by 0 bases and J by 8 bases, with 10 bases between them. The CDR3 extends over 13 amino acids. DNA for the CDR3: TGTGCCAGCAGTTTATCGTTACAGGGCGGCTACACCTTC. Protein sequence: CASSLSLQGGYTF.

This clonotype was recorded a few times. This sequence joins TRBV28 and TRBJ1-5; no clear D gene. V was shortened by 5 bases and J by 6 bases, with 11 bases between the two germline ends. Germline values: CDR1 MDHEN, CDR2 SYDVKM. This CDR3 has 13 amino acids. CDR3 nucleotide sequence: TGTGCCAGCAGTCCCCCCGGCAGTCAGCCCCAGCATTTT. It codes for CASSPPGSQPQHF.

This clonotype was detected only a few times. V is TRBV7-8 and J is TRBJ2-1; 7 nucleotides match TRBD2. Trimming at V came to 5 bases and at J to 8 bases, leaving 9 bases not matched to a gene. Germline assignment: CDR1 SGHVS and CDR2 FQNEAQ. The CDR3 extends over 14 amino acids. CDR3 amino acids: CASSPLRLAHEQFF. The CDR3 bases are TGTGCCAGCAGCCCACTAAGACTAGCCCATGAGCAGTTCTTC.

This clonotype was recorded at least ten times. The rearrangement links TRBV20-1 to TRBJ1-4; the D is unclear. Germline loops: CDR1 DFQATT, CDR2 SNEGSKA (reference sequence). The CDR3 covers 13 residues. V lost 7 bases and J lost 8, with 17 bases in between. The CDR3 DNA reads as TGCAGTGGATTCGGAGCAACGGAGGAAAAACTGTTTTTT. Its protein is CSGFGATEEKLFF.

This clonotype has only a few counts. This chain joins TRBV2 and TRBJ2-6; tentative D call: TRBD1 (6 bases). Germline lookup yields CDR1 SNHLY and CDR2 FYNNEI. The CDR3 is made up of 15 amino acids. Trimming removed 8 bases at V and 1 base at J, with 12 bases between. The CDR3: CASGKGGSGANVLTF. CDR3 in DNA: TGTGCCAGCGGAAAAGGGGGATCTGGGGCCAACGTCCTGACTTTC.

CDR3 region: CASRNAGTGLNEKLFF. CDR3 nucleotide sequence: TGTGCCAGCAGGAACGCAGGGACAGGACTTAATGAAAAACTGTTTTTT. V usage is TRBV6-1 and J usage is TRBJ1-4, with TRBD1 matching 8 bases. In germline, CDR1 is MNHNS, CDR2 SASEGT. Losses at the gene ends were 6 bases for V and 4 bases for J; bases not matched to a gene: 10. The length of the CDR3 is 16 residues.

This clonotype appeared a few times. The gene calls are TRBV29-1 and TRBJ1-1; D might be TRBD1 (5 bases). Germline V gene lookup returns CDR1 SQVTM and CDR2 ANQGSEA. CDR3 length equals 12 residues. Trimming left V 6 bases short and J 0 bases short, with 8 bases between. The CDR3 nucleotides are TGCAGCGTCGGGGGGGTGAACACTGAAGCTTTCTTT. Its translation: CSVGGVNTEAFF.

This clonotype was observed at least ten times. The chain employs TRBV12-3 or TRBV12-4 and TRBJ1-3; 9 positions agree with TRBD1. This CDR3 has 16 residues. Germline trimming cut 10 bases from V and 3 bases from J; bases unmatched to any gene: 13. The CDR3 nucleotides read TGTGCCACCTATCGGGACAGGGTTATAAGTGGAAACACCATATATTTT. The encoded protein is CATYRDRVISGNTIYF.

The J gene is TRBJ1-1, the V gene TRBV5-1; TRBD1 agrees at 9 bases. J gave up 1 base and V 0 bases, and 4 bases lay outside the gene matches. There are 16 residues in the CDR3. Germline CDR1 reads SGHRS; CDR2 reads YFSETQ. CDR3 loop: CASSLEGDRENTEAFF. CDR3 nucleotides: TGCGCCAGCAGCTTGGAGGGGGACAGGGAGAACACTGAAGCTTTCTTT.

This clonotype came up many times. J is TRBJ2-1 and V is TRBV29-1, with D possibly being TRBD2 (7 bases). V was trimmed by 5 bases and J by 5 bases, leaving 13 bases between them. This CDR3 region has 13 residues. Per the germline V gene, CDR1 is SQVTM and CDR2 is ANQGSEA. The CDR3 DNA is TGCAGCGTTAGGGGGGGCCTTAACAATGAGCAGTTCTTC. It codes for CSVRGGLNNEQFF.

The rearrangement links TRBV20-1 to TRBJ1-2; TRBD1 matches 9 bases. This CDR3 has 12 residues. CDR1 DFQATT and CDR2 SNEGSKA come from the germline V gene (reference sequence). Trimming cost V 5 bases and J 8 bases; bases outside gene matches: 6. The CDR3 is CSAGNRGQGYTF. In nucleotides, the CDR3 is TGCAGTGCTGGAAACAGGGGGCAGGGCTACACCTTC.

The rearrangement links TRBV28 to TRBJ1-4; 7 positions agree with TRBD1. Trimming took 8 bases from V and 1 from J; bases not matched to a gene: 10. The V gene's germline CDR1 is MDHEN and CDR2 SYDVKM. The CDR3 loop spans 16 amino acids. The CDR3 loop is CASVGTVPLTNEKLFF. The CDR3 nucleotides read TGTGCCAGCGTCGGGACAGTCCCTTTAACTAATGAAAAACTGTTTTTT.

This rearrangement joins TRBV6-2 or TRBV6-3 to TRBJ2-6; D may be TRBD1 or TRBD2 (5 bases each). Trimming cost V 6 bases and J 1 base, with 16 bases left between them. The length of the CDR3 is 17 residues. In germline, CDR1 is MNHEY, CDR2 SVGEGT. The CDR3 protein is CASSRDEPISGANVLTF. The CDR3 DNA follows: TGTGCCAGCAGCCGGGACGAGCCAATTTCTGGGGCCAACGTCCTGACTTTC.

The table lists this clonotype with many counts. The rearrangement uses TRBV7-2 and TRBJ2-1, with D maybe TRBD2 (6 bases). Trimming removed 1 base from V and 5 bases from J, with 9 bases in between. Germline V lookup: CDR1 SGHTA, CDR2 FQGNSA. This CDR3 is 14 amino acids long. The CDR3 nucleotides read TGTGCCAGCAGCTTAGTTTCGGGAGACAATGAGCAGTTCTTC. Translated: CASSLVSGDNEQFF.

This clonotype was seen only a few times. The CDR3 DNA sequence: TGTGCCAGCAGTGGACCGGACACCCAAGAGACCCAGTACTTC. Protein: CASSGPDTQETQYF. The chain employs TRBV28 and TRBJ2-5, with D maybe TRBD1 (5 bases). The germline gives CDR1 MDHEN, CDR2 SYDVKM. The CDR3 is made up of 14 amino acids. V lost 5 bases, J lost 1 base, and 11 bases lay in between.